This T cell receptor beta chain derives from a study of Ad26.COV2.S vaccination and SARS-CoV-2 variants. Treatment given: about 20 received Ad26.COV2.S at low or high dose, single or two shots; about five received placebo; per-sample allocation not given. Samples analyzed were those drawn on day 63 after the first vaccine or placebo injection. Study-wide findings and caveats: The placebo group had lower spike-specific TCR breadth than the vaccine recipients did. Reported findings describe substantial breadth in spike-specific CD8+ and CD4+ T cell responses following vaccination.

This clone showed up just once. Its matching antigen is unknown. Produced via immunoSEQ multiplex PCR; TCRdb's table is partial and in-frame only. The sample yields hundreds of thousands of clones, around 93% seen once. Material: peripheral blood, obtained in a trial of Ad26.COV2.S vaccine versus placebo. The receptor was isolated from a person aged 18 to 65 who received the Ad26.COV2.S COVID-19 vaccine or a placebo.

The CDR3 reads CASSPISGDGTNEQFF. The CDR3 nucleotides are TGTGCCAGCTCACCTATTTCAGGGGATGGGACCAATGAGCAGTTCTTC. V gene TRBV18 combines with J gene TRBJ2-1; D perhaps matches TRBD1 (6 bases). Trimming left V 3 bases short and J 6 bases short, with 18 bases between. Germline CDR1 KGHSH, CDR2 LQKENI. CDR3 size: 16 residues.